This T cell receptor beta chain came from a study of blood T cells in healthy people across ages. Note on this clonotype: What it binds is unknown.

A second PCR, run for about 7 to 11 cycles, used a sample-barcoded 5' primer plus a J-beta primer mix. The template-switch adaptor was a 5' adaptor with 12 random nucleotides. It tagged each cDNA molecule. TCRdb re-analysed the 5' RACE reads in MiXCR, keeping a single row per CDR3 protein. The sample has some 1.5 million distinct CDR3 sequences; 28% are singletons. The germline V gene encodes CDR1 SGHDN and CDR2 FVKESK. This CDR3 is built from 13 residues. V shed 1 base and J shed 8 bases, with 11 bases lying between them. Study-wide results and limits: Per million T cells, the diversity of TCR beta decreased roughly linearly as age advanced. The authors considered diversity estimates from one million T cells to be underestimates.

This sequence was found in a woman in her thirties in good health. The chain recombines TRBV14 with TRBJ1-2; no clear D. The sample consisted of blood. The chain's CDR3 is CASSQVPGWGYTF. As DNA, the CDR3 is TGTGCCAGCAGCCAAGTCCCGGGCTGGGGCTACACCTTC.